Listed here are 32 T cell receptor beta chains from one sample, sequenced in a study of T-cell reconstitution after alpha-beta-depleted transplantation in children. Using unique molecular identifiers, the investigators prepared the TCRbeta library. One entry per CDR3 protein, called by TCRdb with MiXCR from the PCR reads. The repertoire holds 550,000 to 600,000 distinct CDR3 sequences, with roughly 23% as singletons. This specimen consisted of PBMCs, mostly from graft donor cells, obtained 360 days after TCRalphabeta/CD19-depleted stem cell transplant. These receptors were obtained from a boy younger than two who had a stem cell transplant for acute myeloid leukemia, so the T cells may come from the graft donor.

This clonotype was seen at least ten times. This chain connects TRBV5-1 to TRBJ2-7; TRBD1 is a possible D gene (5 bases). V was clipped by 0 bases and J by 5 bases, with 15 bases between them. The V gene's germline CDR1 is SGHRS and CDR2 YFSETQ. This CDR3 has 15 amino acids. The CDR3 DNA sequence: TGCGCCAGCAGCTTGGAGGGTCTTAGGGGTGACGAGCAGTACTTC. Translated: CASSLEGLRGDEQYF.

V gene TRBV7-2 combines with J gene TRBJ2-1, with 8 bases matching TRBD1. The CDR3 extends over 16 amino acids. Germline-derived CDR1 and CDR2 are SGHTA and FQGNSA. The V segment lost 8 bases and the J segment 2 bases; nucleotides outside the gene matches: 11. CDR3 sequence reads: CASPPATTGAYNEQFF. As DNA, the CDR3 is TGTGCCAGCCCACCCGCGACGACAGGGGCCTACAATGAGCAGTTCTTC.

This clonotype has at least ten counts. In DNA, the CDR3 is TGTGCCAGCAGGACGGGTCACCAGAACACTGAAGCTTTCTTT. Its protein product is CASRTGHQNTEAFF. V is TRBV6-1 and J is TRBJ1-1; D remains unclear. The germline gives CDR1 MNHNS, CDR2 SASEGT. Trimming shortened V by 6 bases and J by 1 base, and 12 bases separated the two germline ends. CDR3 length: 14 residues.

The chain couples TRBV6-5 to TRBJ1-1; D is ambiguous. Germline V gene sequence: CDR1 MNHEY, CDR2 SVGAGI. Between the trimmed V and J ends, which lost 2 bases and 5 bases, there was a span of 9 bases. The CDR3 totals 13 residues. CDR3: CASSYGVGTEAFF. CDR3 DNA sequence: TGTGCCAGCAGTTACGGGGTCGGTACTGAAGCTTTCTTT.

Comments on this clonotype: At one end the junction does not follow the germline gene, possibly because of a read error. This CDR3 reads CATSQDLNYLPGTDTQYF. The CDR3 coding sequence is TGTGCCACCAGCCAAGATCTTAACTACCTCCCGGGGACAGATACGCAGTATTTT. The chain is built from TRBV3-1 and TRBJ2-3, with a weak D call TRBD2 (5 bases). CDR1 LGHDT and CDR2 YNNKEL come from the germline V gene (reference sequence). This CDR3 region has 18 residues.

This clonotype occurred once. The rearrangement links TRBV5-3 to TRBJ1-1, with D maybe TRBD1 (5 bases). TRBV5-3 falls under the ORF class, with uncertain function. V shed 8 bases and J shed 3 bases, with 14 bases lying between them. The CDR3 has 13 residues. DNA of the CDR3: TGTGCCAGGAGCCCGGGACGGGACACTGAAGCTTTCTTT. Protein: CARSPGRDTEAFF.

The CDR3 is CASSFEGGANNEQFF. Written as DNA, the CDR3 is TGTGCCAGCTCGTTTGAAGGGGGGGCTAACAATGAGCAGTTCTTC. The chain has TRBV18 and TRBJ2-1; tentatively, D is TRBD2 (7 bases). The ends were cut back, 6 bases at V and 5 bases at J, with 17 bases in the middle. The CDR3 has 15 residues. The germline V gene encodes CDR1 KGHSH and CDR2 LQKENI.

The chain carries TRBV9 and TRBJ2-5; D is ambiguous. CDR1 is SGDLS and CDR2 is YYNGEE in the germline V gene. Trimming shortened V by 0 bases and J by 2 bases, and 8 bases separated the two germline ends. The CDR3 has 14 residues. CDR3 loop: CASSVGTHQETQYF. DNA for the CDR3: TGTGCCAGCAGCGTAGGGACCCATCAAGAGACCCAGTACTTC.

The genes are TRBV2 and TRBJ2-3; D is unclear. The CDR3 is 12 residues long. The V end was cut by 9 bases, the J end by 4 bases, with 11 bases between. CDR1 is SNHLY, CDR2 FYNNEI, per germline. The CDR3 DNA is TGTGCCAGTCTTAGAACAGCAGATACGCAGTATTTT. Residues: CASLRTADTQYF.

This rearrangement joins TRBV7-2 to TRBJ2-3; 8 bases agree with TRBD2. The CDR3 spans 16 residues. CDR1 is SGHTA and CDR2 is FQGNSA in the germline V gene. V lost 5 bases, J lost 0 bases, and 7 bases stayed unmatched. The CDR3 nucleotides are TGTGCCAGCAGCCCACAGCGGGGGTCAAGCACAGATACGCAGTATTTT. Translated, it gives CASSPQRGSSTDTQYF.

The table lists this clonotype with a few counts. The rearrangement uses TRBV6-1 and TRBJ2-7, with TRBD2 matching over 7 bases. V lost 8 bases and J lost 1; bases outside the gene matches: 11. This CDR3 is 15 amino acids long. Per germline, CDR1 MNHNS and CDR2 SASEGT. DNA for the CDR3: TGTGCCAGCCCCGGGGGGACTGACTCATCCTACGAGCAGTACGTC. It translates to CASPGGTDSSYEQYV.

This clonotype was detected many times. DNA of the CDR3: TGTGCCAGCAGTTACTCCCCCCGCGGCGAGCAGTACTTC. Translated: CASSYSPRGEQYF. The chain uses TRBV6-2 or TRBV6-3 and TRBJ2-7; no clear D. CDR3 length: 13 residues. CDR1 MNHEY and CDR2 SVGEGT come from the germline V gene. Trimming stripped 0 bases from V and 6 bases from J, with 9 bases between.

This clonotype was seen at least ten times. The CDR3 DNA reads as TGTGCCAGCAGATCACCGGGACAGGGAACGGGCTACGAGCAGTACTTC. It codes for CASRSPGQGTGYEQYF. The genes are TRBV13 and TRBJ2-7; 9 bases match TRBD1. The germline CDR1 and CDR2 sequences are PRHDT and FYEKMQ (reference sequence). J lost 3 bases, V lost 6 bases, and 12 bases had no gene match. This CDR3 region has 16 residues.

This clonotype was counted many times. The chain recombines TRBV20-1 with TRBJ2-1, with 7 bases lining up with TRBD1. CDR1 is DFQATT and CDR2 is SNEGSKA in the germline V gene (reference sequence). This CDR3 has 13 residues. Germline trimming cut 4 bases from V and 4 bases from J; bases unmatched to any gene: 4. The CDR3 DNA reads as TGCAGTGCTACCCGCAGGGGGTACAATGAGCAGTTCTTC. Amino acid sequence: CSATRRGYNEQFF.

This chain joins TRBV15 and TRBJ1-3; 7 bases are a match to TRBD1. Germline lookup yields CDR1 LNHNV and CDR2 YYDKDF (reference sequence). V shed 1 base and J 4 bases; nucleotides not matched to a gene: 10. This CDR3 comprises 17 residues. The CDR3 here is CATSRVPLTGSGNTIYF. CDR3 sequence (DNA): TGTGCCACCAGCAGAGTCCCTCTGACAGGGTCAGGAAACACCATATATTTT.

This clonotype was recorded at least ten times. The chain is built from TRBV6-2 or TRBV6-3 and TRBJ2-6; D is unclear. The CDR3 covers 14 residues. From germline, CDR1 is MNHEY and CDR2 SVGEGT. V gave up 4 bases and J gave up 3 bases, with 7 bases separating them. The CDR3 reads CASSSLFGANVLTF. The CDR3 DNA reads as TGTGCCAGCAGTTCCCTTTTTGGGGCCAACGTCCTGACTTTC.

This clonotype was detected ten times or more. This chain joins TRBV15 and TRBJ2-1; D might be TRBD1 or TRBD2, each matching 5 bases. The V end lost 4 bases, the J end lost 6 bases, and 16 bases lay between the germline ends. The germline gives CDR1 LNHNV, CDR2 YYDKDF (reference sequence). The CDR3 sequence is 15 residues long. CDR3 sequence: CATSKGRNPSNEQFF. DNA for the CDR3: TGTGCCACCAGCAAGGGACGGAACCCGAGCAATGAGCAGTTCTTC.

This clonotype was recorded at least ten times. V usage is TRBV11-3 and J usage is TRBJ2-5; 7 bases fit TRBD1. V was clipped by 6 bases and J by 7 bases; unmatched bases: 8. The CDR3 consists of 13 residues. CDR1 SGHNT and CDR2 YENEEA come from the germline V gene. CDR3: CASSRDREGTQYF. CDR3 DNA: TGTGCCAGCAGTCGCGACAGGGAAGGGACCCAGTACTTC.

This clonotype was found a few times. V and J are TRBV2 and TRBJ2-5, with D unresolved. From germline, CDR1 is SNHLY and CDR2 FYNNEI. The CDR3 has 15 amino acids. Trimming took 6 bases from V and 5 from J, leaving 19 bases between them. As DNA, the CDR3 is TGTGCCAGCAGCCCTGAGGCAGTCCTGTGGGAGACCCAGTACTTC. It translates to CASSPEAVLWETQYF.

In its sample, this clonotype was seen many times. The V gene is TRBV12-3 or TRBV12-4, the J gene TRBJ2-3, with D perhaps given as TRBD1 or TRBD2 (5 bases each). V was pared by 7 bases and J by 2 bases, with 10 bases between. CDR3 size: 13 residues. In DNA form, the CDR3 reads TGTGCCAGCACCGGGACGGACACAGATACGCAGTATTTT. It codes for CASTGTDTDTQYF.

V is TRBV6-5 and J is TRBJ1-2; 12 bases agree with TRBD1. The trim removed 2 bases at V and 8 bases at J, leaving 6 bases unmatched. This CDR3 spans 15 amino acids. Germline V gene data show CDR1 as MNHEY and CDR2 as SVGAGI. The CDR3 loop is CASSYTTGTGGGYTF. CDR3 nucleotide sequence: TGTGCCAGCAGTTACACCACCGGGACAGGGGGCGGCTACACCTTC.

This clonotype was seen many times. The rearrangement uses TRBV7-8 and TRBJ1-1; the D gene is possibly TRBD1 (5 bases). The length of the CDR3 is 14 residues. Germline V gives CDR1 SGHVS, CDR2 FQNEAQ. V shed 4 bases and J shed 3 bases, with 12 bases lying between them. For the CDR3, the DNA is TGTGCCAGCAGCTGGGGGTTGGGGGACACTGAAGCTTTCTTT. It codes for CASSWGLGDTEAFF.

The genes are TRBV20-1 and TRBJ2-7; 9 bases are a match to TRBD2. V gave up 5 bases and J gave up 4 bases; unmatched junction bases: 6. Germline CDR1 and CDR2: DFQATT and SNEGSKA (reference sequence). The CDR3 has 13 amino acids. The CDR3 reads CSAGRGGLYEQYF. The CDR3 coding sequence is TGCAGTGCTGGGCGGGGGGGCCTATACGAGCAGTACTTC.

The chain uses TRBV12-3 or TRBV12-4 and TRBJ1-5, with a weak D call TRBD1 (6 bases). The CDR3 sequence is 15 residues long. Trimming cost V 7 bases and J 3 bases, with 16 bases left between them. CDR3: CASTPGGAINQPQHF. In DNA, the CDR3 is TGTGCCAGCACCCCTGGGGGGGCCATCAATCAGCCCCAGCATTTT.

A few counts support this clonotype. The genes are TRBV6-5 and TRBJ2-1, with 10 bases that match TRBD2. V dropped 2 bases and J dropped 9; count of bases not matched to a gene: 10. The germline V gene encodes CDR1 MNHEY and CDR2 SVGAGI. The CDR3 is made up of 16 amino acids. Here the CDR3 reads CASSYGPAGGQGEQFF. The CDR3 DNA reads as TGTGCCAGCAGTTACGGTCCAGCGGGGGGGCAAGGTGAGCAGTTCTTC.

This clonotype appeared a few times. CDR3: CATSGTSGNTIYF. In nucleotides, the CDR3 is TGTGCCACCAGTGGAACCTCTGGAAACACCATATATTTT. The chain combines TRBV24-1 with TRBJ1-3; D is uncertain. The CDR3 has 13 amino acids. V dropped 5 bases and J dropped 0 bases, with 4 bases sitting between them. Germline loops: CDR1 KGHDR, CDR2 SFDVKD.

The table lists this clonotype with a few counts. This chain joins TRBV7-9 and TRBJ2-4; 7 nucleotides match TRBD1. Germline CDR1 reads SEHNR; CDR2 reads FQNEAQ (reference sequence). This CDR3 region has 16 residues. V was clipped by 4 bases and J by 6 bases; unmatched bases: 12. The CDR3 sequence is CASSSWADRMGNIQYF. CDR3 DNA sequence: TGTGCCAGCAGCTCCTGGGCGGACAGGATGGGAAACATTCAGTACTTC.

The V call is TRBV2, the J call TRBJ2-1; D gene unclear. The germline V gene has CDR1 SNHLY and CDR2 FYNNEI. Trimming removed 8 bases at V and 8 bases at J, with 7 bases between. The CDR3 sequence is 10 residues long. The CDR3 sequence: CASGEYEQFF. As DNA, the CDR3 is TGTGCCAGCGGGGAATATGAGCAGTTCTTC.

This clonotype has a handful of counts. V is TRBV27 and J is TRBJ2-1; TRBD1 agrees at 9 bases. There are 14 residues in the CDR3. The ends lost 10 bases at V and 9 bases at J; junction bases unmatched: 13. Germline CDR1 is MNHEY and CDR2 is SMNVEV (reference sequence). CDR3 amino acids: CAIASGTGPAEQFF. CDR3 coding DNA: TGTGCCATCGCGTCCGGGACAGGGCCGGCTGAGCAGTTCTTC.

This clonotype was seen a handful of times. CDR3 region: CSARDWSQNSPNTGELFF. As DNA, the CDR3 is TGCAGTGCTAGAGATTGGTCACAGAATTCCCCGAACACCGGGGAGCTGTTTTTT. The V gene is TRBV20-1, the J gene TRBJ2-2; D not certain. The CDR3 has 18 residues. V lost 0 bases, J lost 0 bases, and 17 bases lay in between. Germline values: CDR1 DFQATT, CDR2 SNEGSKA (reference sequence).

V gene TRBV2 combines with J gene TRBJ2-7, with TRBD1 matching over 7 bases. The CDR3 covers 14 residues. Germline V gene sequence: CDR1 SNHLY, CDR2 FYNNEI. Trimming at V came to 4 bases and at J to 1 base, leaving 4 bases not matched to a gene. The CDR3 protein is CASSAGTESYEQYV. The CDR3 DNA reads as TGTGCCAGCAGTGCCGGGACAGAGTCCTACGAGCAGTACGTC.

The gene calls are TRBV11-1 and TRBJ2-5; TRBD1 aligns across 10 bases. Germline V gene lookup returns CDR1 SGHAT and CDR2 FQDESV (reference sequence). CDR3 length: 19 amino acids. The J segment lost 1 base and the V segment lost 2 bases, leaving 13 bases of the junction unmatched. The CDR3 here is CASSLRASPGQGLQETQYF. CDR3 DNA: TGTGCCAGCAGCTTAAGGGCGAGCCCGGGACAGGGGCTCCAAGAGACCCAGTACTTC.